This TCR beta chain was recorded in a study of graft-versus-host responses after intestinal transplantation. On the study more broadly: Induction with anti-thymocyte globulin, then tacrolimus and steroids for roughly 3 years, was given to all recipients.

Study results and caveats: Early post-transplant HvG declines were associated with peak circulating GvH clone levels.

Germline CDR1 reads MNHNS; CDR2 reads SASEGT. This CDR3 comprises 14 residues. V lost 5 bases to trimming and J lost 1 base, with 9 bases between them. Sequencing was performed with immunoSEQ multiplex PCR; in TCRdb, only in-frame clones are kept and a portion is missing. There are 9,500 to 11,000 clones in the sample; more than 85% occur only once, and about 3.9% lies in the top ten. Concerning this clone: What it binds is not known.

This sequence was found in a human patient who received an intestinal transplant, so some T cells may come from the graft donor. This material consisted of PBMCs, taken approximately 40 days after intestinal transplantation. The chain combines TRBV6-1 with TRBJ1-5; D is ambiguous. CDR3 in amino acids: CASSPDGSNQPQHF. CDR3 nucleotides: TGTGCCAGCAGTCCAGACGGAAGCAATCAGCCCCAGCATTTT.